This TCR beta chain was found in a study of CD8+ T cells in alopecia areata. Looking at the study overall: For the treated group, dosing was oral tofacitinib at 5 to 10 mg twice daily.

Noted treatment: oral pan-JAK inhibitor, 5-10 mg twice daily. Punch biopsies of lesional scalp, plus peripheral blood, were taken from alopecia areata patients. As regards this clone: What it recognizes is unknown.

Investigators isolated RNA and reverse transcribed it into cDNA to act as the sequencing template. TCRdb's table, derived via immunoSEQ multiplex PCR, lists solely in-frame clones and lacks some. Among around 5,600 clones, 55% to 65% were seen once, and the ten largest hold approximately 8.1%. Study conclusions and caveats: Possibly because of HLA-related factors, TCR sharing was less clear across patients than in mice. Relative to normal scalp, lesional scalp, especially alopecia totalis/universalis, showed higher clonality. Given one nonresponder, whether baseline CD8+ expansion relates to response remains uncertain.

CDR1 is GTSNPN, CDR2 SVGIG, per germline (reference sequence). V lost 3 bases, J lost 7 bases, and 12 bases lay in between. CDR3 length: 12 residues. The genes are TRBV30 and TRBJ1-2, with no clear D. The sequencing used skin, collected between weeks 30 and 35, from a patient treated with tofacitinib. The clonotype originates from a human donor with alopecia areata. DNA of the CDR3: TGTGCCTGGAGCTCGACCGGTGGTGGCTACACCTTC. Its translation is CAWSSTGGGYTF.